These 32 T cell receptor beta chains were all obtained from the same sample, sequenced in a study of cytomegalovirus exposure and HLA in healthy donors. The primer mix had 60 Vbeta and 13 Jbeta primers. Method: immunoSEQ multiplex PCR; TCRdb's copy keeps in-frame clones and lacks some. The table records 150,000 to 200,000 clones, 82% of them present only once. The material sequenced was PBMCs. All receptors come from a woman aged 45 to 65 in good health and CMV-seronegative.

This clone was seen a handful of times. The chain employs TRBV21-1 and TRBJ1-1; the DNA was not used to check the table's D call, TRBD1. TRBV21-1 is recorded as a pseudogene. There are 17 residues in the CDR3. The CDR3 is CASSKEDRGNGNTEAFF. The CDR3 DNA sequence: TGTGCCAGCAGCAAAGAGGACAGGGGAAACGGGAACACTGAAGCTTTCTTT.

This chain connects TRBV5-6 to TRBJ1-6; the match to TRBD1 covers 8 bases. Germline V gene data show CDR1 as SGHDT and CDR2 as YYEEEE. V was clipped by 1 base and J by 7 bases; unmatched bases: 4. There are 15 residues in the CDR3. CDR3 sequence (DNA): TGTGCCAGCAGCTTGCCAGGGGGCCAGAATTCACCCCTCCACTTT. This gives the protein CASSLPGGQNSPLHF.

The rearrangement joins TRBV11-3 to TRBJ2-1, with D maybe TRBD1 (5 bases). V shed 0 bases and J shed 4 bases, with 10 bases lying between them. Looked up from germline, CDR1 is SGHNT and CDR2 is YENEEA. CDR3 size: 15 residues. This chain's CDR3 is CASSLDQGRYNEQFF. The CDR3 DNA sequence: TGTGCCAGCAGCTTAGATCAGGGTAGATACAATGAGCAGTTCTTC.

The chain couples TRBV28 to TRBJ1-2, with TRBD1 as a possible D gene (5 bases). Germline V gene sequence: CDR1 MDHEN, CDR2 SYDVKM. Trimming took off 3 bases at V and 7 bases at J, with 21 bases between the two ends. This CDR3 region has 16 residues. In DNA form, the CDR3 reads TGTGCCAGCAGTTTCGCTGGGGCATTCGGCAATGGTGGCTACACCTTC. Its protein product is CASSFAGAFGNGGYTF.

This clone was observed once. V gene TRBV7-7 combines with J gene TRBJ2-3; perhaps TRBD2 as D (5 bases). V was trimmed by 7 bases and J by 0 bases, leaving 20 bases between them. The CDR3 contains 17 residues. The germline gives CDR1 SSHAT, CDR2 FNYEAQ (reference sequence). The CDR3 region is CASTRLFRSGSTDTQYF. In DNA, the CDR3 is TGTGCCAGCACCCGACTATTTAGAAGCGGTAGCACAGATACGCAGTATTTT.

This clone was recorded only once. This sequence joins TRBV5-4 and TRBJ2-2; 8 nucleotides match TRBD1. The V gene's germline CDR1 is SGHNT and CDR2 YYREEE (reference sequence). This CDR3 region has 12 residues. J lost 6 bases, V lost 9 bases, and 4 bases had no gene match. CDR3 residues: CAIRTGPGELFF. The CDR3 DNA sequence: TGTGCCATAAGGACAGGGCCCGGGGAGCTGTTTTTT.

The V call is TRBV2, the J call TRBJ1-5; TRBD1 might be the D (5 bases). CDR1 and CDR2 from the germline V gene are SNHLY and FYNNEI. This CDR3 is 14 amino acids long. The ends were cut back, 8 bases at V and 7 bases at J, with 18 bases in the middle. The CDR3 sequence is CASSNSGMGQPQHF. The CDR3 coding sequence is TGTGCCAGCTCTAATTCAGGGATGGGACAGCCCCAGCATTTT. Complete variable domain (other parts from reference TRBV2 and TRBJ1-5): EPEVTQTPSHQVTQMGQEVILRCVPISNHLYFYWYRQILGQKVEFLVSFYNNEISEKSEIFDDQFSVERPDGSNFTLKIRSTKLEDSAMYFCASSNSGMGQPQHFGDGTRLSIL.

The sample holds one count of this clone. The rearrangement uses TRBV9 and TRBJ1-3, with a weak D call TRBD1 (6 bases). This CDR3 is 16 amino acids long. Trimming stripped 3 bases from V and 3 bases from J, with 16 bases between. Germline V gives CDR1 SGDLS, CDR2 YYNGEE. The chain's CDR3 is CASSAWGGRDGNTIYF. CDR3 coding DNA: TGTGCCAGCAGCGCCTGGGGGGGCAGGGATGGAAACACCATATATTTT.

V usage is TRBV5-1 and J usage is TRBJ2-2; 11 nucleotides match TRBD2. The CDR3 totals 20 residues. J lost 5 bases, V lost 4 bases, and 19 bases had no gene match. The germline gives CDR1 SGHRS, CDR2 YFSETQ. CDR3 region: CASSPGWGKLAGVGTGELFF. CDR3 DNA sequence: TGCGCCAGCAGCCCAGGGTGGGGAAAACTAGCGGGAGTCGGGACCGGGGAGCTGTTTTTT.

The chain has TRBV7-9 and TRBJ2-3, with 8 bases fitting TRBD2. Germline CDR1 is SEHNR and CDR2 is FQNEAQ (reference sequence). The CDR3 has 15 amino acids. V dropped 5 bases and J dropped 1; count of bases not matched to a gene: 5. The CDR3 DNA follows: TGTGCCAGCAGCATCGGGGGGGCCGGCACAGATACGCAGTATTTT. This sequence encodes CASSIGGAGTDTQYF.

The chain uses TRBV18 and TRBJ1-1; D uncertain. The CDR3 consists of 14 residues. Looked up from germline, CDR1 is KGHSH and CDR2 is LQKENI. Trimming took 2 bases from V and 8 from J, leaving 15 bases between them. For the CDR3, the DNA is TGTGCCAGCTCACCATACCCCGGGTTCAGAGAAGCTTTCTTT. This codes for CASSPYPGFREAFF.

This clone appeared a single time. The chain has TRBV11-2 and TRBJ1-5; D gene unclear. V was trimmed by 0 bases and J by 4 bases, leaving 7 bases between them. Germline V CDR1 and CDR2: SGHAT, FQNNGV. The CDR3 spans 14 residues. The CDR3: CASSLEGRNQPQHF. The CDR3 DNA is TGTGCCAGCAGCTTAGAGGGGAGAAATCAGCCCCAGCATTTT.

This chain uses TRBV6-5 with TRBJ1-2; tentatively, D is TRBD1 (5 bases). CDR1 and CDR2 (germline): MNHEY, SVGAGI. The CDR3 sequence is 16 residues long. V dropped 0 bases and J dropped 6 bases, with 17 bases sitting between them. DNA for the CDR3: TGTGCCAGCAGTTACTCTCCCCCTGGAGGGGTGAATGGCTACACCTTC. Translating gives CASSYSPPGGVNGYTF.

V is TRBV6-6 and J is TRBJ2-3, with TRBD1 as a possible D gene (6 bases). There are 15 residues in the CDR3. Germline CDR1 and CDR2: MNHNY and SVGAGI (reference sequence). With 7 bases removed from V and 4 bases from J, the gap between germline ends came to 18 bases. CDR3 amino acids: CASIYDGQSPDTQYF. The DNA of the CDR3 is TGTGCCAGCATCTACGACGGACAGTCCCCAGATACGCAGTATTTT.

This rearrangement joins TRBV21-1 to TRBJ1-2; the table's D call, TRBD1, was not checked against the DNA. TRBV21-1 is listed as a pseudogene. The CDR3 runs to 18 residues. The CDR3 sequence: CASSKVRGLGPSDYGYTF. CDR3 bases: TGTGCCAGCAGCAAAGTTAGGGGCTTGGGTCCATCGGACTATGGCTACACCTTC.

CDR3 protein: CATRGASWVNNEQFF. The CDR3, as DNA: TGTGCCACCAGAGGAGCTAGTTGGGTTAACAATGAGCAGTTCTTC. This chain uses TRBV15 with TRBJ2-1; D unclear. In germline, CDR1 is LNHNV, CDR2 YYDKDF (reference sequence). Between the trimmed V and J ends, which lost 6 bases and 5 bases, there was a span of 17 bases. The CDR3 sequence is 15 residues long.

The gene calls are TRBV4-3 and TRBJ2-3; tentatively, D is TRBD2 (6 bases). V lost 4 bases and J lost 6, with 11 bases in between. The CDR3 runs to 13 residues. The germline V gene has CDR1 LGHNA and CDR2 YSLEER. The CDR3 coding sequence is TGCGCCAGCAGCCCTGTCGCGGGGGATACGCAGTATTTT. Protein: CASSPVAGDTQYF.

This clone was detected a few times. The gene calls are TRBV30 and TRBJ2-5, with 9 bases matching TRBD1. The V gene end was trimmed by 3 bases and the J gene end by 2 bases; junction bases not matched to a gene: 4. Germline V gene data show CDR1 as GTSNPN and CDR2 as SVGIG (reference sequence). CDR3 length: 14 amino acids. As DNA, the CDR3 is TGTGCCTGGAGCAAAGGGACAGGGCAAGAGACCCAGTACTTC. Its translation: CAWSKGTGQETQYF. The full variable domain, rest sourced from reference TRBV30 and TRBJ2-5, is SQTIHQWPATLVQPVGSPLSLECTVEGTSNPNLYWYRQAAGRGLQLLFYSVGIGQISSEVPQNLSASRPQDRQFILSSKKLLLSDSGFYLCAWSKGTGQETQYFGPGTRLLVL.

CDR3 region: CASSSWDSVVEKLFF. Here the CDR3 DNA reads TGTGCCAGCAGTTCGTGGGACTCGGTCGTAGAAAAACTGTTTTTT. The rearrangement joins TRBV28 to TRBJ1-4; D is possibly TRBD1 (5 bases). Trimming pared 4 bases from V and 8 bases from J, leaving 17 bases between. Per germline, CDR1 MDHEN and CDR2 SYDVKM. The CDR3 has 15 amino acids. Full variable domain (rest looked up from reference TRBV28 and TRBJ1-4): DVKVTQSSRYLVKRTGEKVFLECVQDMDHENMFWYRQDPGLGLRLIYFSYDVKMKEKGDIPEGYSVSREKKERFSLILESASTNQTSMYLCASSSWDSVVEKLFFGSGTQLSVL.

V usage is TRBV28 and J usage is TRBJ1-3; possible D gene TRBD1, 5 bases. Between the trimmed V and J ends, which lost 5 bases and 5 bases, there was a span of 19 bases. The CDR3 totals 16 residues. Germline V gene sequence: CDR1 MDHEN, CDR2 SYDVKM. The CDR3 is CASSASWGSRRNTIYF. DNA for the CDR3: TGTGCCAGCAGTGCCTCGTGGGGCAGCCGGAGAAACACCATATATTTT.

The genes are TRBV6-5 and TRBJ2-3; 7 bases map to TRBD2. V lost 0 bases, J lost 1 base, and 4 bases stayed unmatched. The germline CDR1 and CDR2 sequences are MNHEY and SVGAGI. The CDR3 runs 16 residues. The CDR3 sequence: CASSYSSRGGTDTQYF. The CDR3, as DNA: TGTGCCAGCAGTTACTCGAGTCGGGGGGGCACAGATACGCAGTATTTT.

There are a few counts of this clone. This rearrangement joins TRBV19 to TRBJ1-1; 7 bases align to TRBD1. Germline V gene sequence: CDR1 LNHDA, CDR2 SQIVND (reference sequence). The CDR3 runs 14 residues. The V segment lost 6 bases and the J segment 0 bases; nucleotides outside the gene matches: 4. This CDR3 reads CASRKTGVNTEAFF. The CDR3 region has the DNA TGTGCCAGTAGGAAAACAGGGGTGAACACTGAAGCTTTCTTT.

The chain is built from TRBV27 and TRBJ2-7; weak D call: TRBD2 (6 bases). CDR3 length equals 11 residues. The germline V gene has CDR1 MNHEY and CDR2 SMNVEV (reference sequence). Trimming pared 6 bases from V and 6 bases from J, leaving 9 bases between. The CDR3 bases are TGTGCCAGCAGCGTGGGGGGCGAGCAGTACTTC. This gives the protein CASSVGGEQYF.

This clone turned up a few times. The sample carries other DNA sequences with the same CDR3. The chain links TRBV28 to TRBJ2-1; unclear D gene. The V end lost 6 bases, the J end lost 4 bases, and 7 bases lay between the germline ends. The germline V gene has CDR1 MDHEN and CDR2 SYDVKM. This CDR3 has 12 amino acids. CDR3 DNA: TGTGCCAGCAGCCCCCTTTACAATGAGCAGTTCTTC. The encoded protein is CASSPLYNEQFF.

This chain uses TRBV30 with TRBJ1-4; TRBD1 matches 8 bases. The germline V gene encodes CDR1 GTSNPN and CDR2 SVGIG (reference sequence). This CDR3 spans 14 amino acids. The V and J ends lost 3 bases and 0 bases, in that order; junction bases with no gene match: 0. The chain's CDR3 is CAWRGQATNEKLFF. Here the CDR3 DNA reads TGTGCCTGGAGGGGACAGGCAACTAATGAAAAACTGTTTTTT. Full variable domain (rest looked up from reference TRBV30 and TRBJ1-4): SQTIHQWPATLVQPVGSPLSLECTVEGTSNPNLYWYRQAAGRGLQLLFYSVGIGQISSEVPQNLSASRPQDRQFILSSKKLLLSDSGFYLCAWRGQATNEKLFFGSGTQLSVL.

The gene calls are TRBV27 and TRBJ1-5, with a tentative D call TRBD1 (5 bases). There are 14 residues in the CDR3. CDR1 MNHEY and CDR2 SMNVEV come from the germline V gene (reference sequence). V was cut by 5 bases and J by 0 bases, with 8 bases left in between. The CDR3 region is CASSQTASNQPQHF. CDR3 DNA: TGTGCCAGCAGTCAGACAGCTAGCAATCAGCCCCAGCATTTT.

This chain joins TRBV27 and TRBJ2-5, with D maybe TRBD1 (6 bases). The length of the CDR3 is 15 residues. V was clipped by 3 bases and J by 5 bases, with 16 bases between them. The germline CDR1 and CDR2 sequences are MNHEY and SMNVEV (reference sequence). The CDR3 DNA sequence: TGTGCCAGCAGTTTCCGTCCTTGGGGGCAGGAGACCCAGTACTTC. It encodes CASSFRPWGQETQYF.

V is TRBV6-5 and J is TRBJ2-7, with 7 bases that match TRBD1. The germline V gene encodes CDR1 MNHEY and CDR2 SVGAGI. This CDR3 is 14 amino acids long. V lost 6 bases and J lost 4; bases outside the gene matches: 9. CDR3 in amino acids: CASSPGQLAYEQYF. For the CDR3, the DNA is TGTGCCAGCAGCCCGGGACAGTTAGCTTACGAGCAGTACTTC.

This clone was picked up one time. The V and J genes are TRBV6-5 and TRBJ1-5, with a weak D call TRBD1 (5 bases). The ends were cut back, 2 bases at V and 4 bases at J, with 9 bases in the middle. Germline CDR1 MNHEY, CDR2 SVGAGI. This CDR3 comprises 14 residues. The CDR3 protein is CASSYAGVNQPQHF. The CDR3 region has the DNA TGTGCCAGCAGTTACGCGGGGGTTAATCAGCCCCAGCATTTT.

The gene calls are TRBV28 and TRBJ1-5, with no clear D. The CDR3 loop spans 13 amino acids. Germline V gene lookup returns CDR1 MDHEN and CDR2 SYDVKM. Trimming removed 5 bases at V and 7 bases at J, with 12 bases between. CDR3 region: CASSPSRRQPQHF. The DNA for the CDR3 is TGTGCCAGCAGTCCCTCTCGGCGGCAGCCCCAGCATTTT.

The rearrangement links TRBV4-2 to TRBJ2-7; TRBD1 agrees at 8 bases. Germline CDR1 reads LGHNA; CDR2 reads YNFKEQ. The CDR3 loop spans 15 amino acids. The V and J ends lost 1 base and 0 bases, in that order; junction bases with no gene match: 2. The CDR3 DNA reads as TGTGCCAGCAGCCAAGGGGACAGGCTCTCCTACGAGCAGTACTTC. Residues: CASSQGDRLSYEQYF.

V and J are TRBV7-9 and TRBJ2-5; 11 bases line up with TRBD2. V trimming: 5 bases; J trimming: 2 bases; junction bases outside the gene matches: 7. Germline CDR1 SEHNR, CDR2 FQNEAQ (reference sequence). This CDR3 spans 16 amino acids. As DNA, the CDR3 is TGTGCCAGCAGCCCCGCTAGCGGGGGGCTACAAGAGACCCAGTACTTC. Its protein is CASSPASGGLQETQYF.